Listed here are 13 T cell receptor beta chains from one sample, sequenced in a study of Ad26.COV2.S vaccination and SARS-CoV-2 variants. Regarding treatment: about 20 received Ad26.COV2.S at low or high dose, single or two shots; roughly five received placebo; per-sample allocation not given. On day 63 after the first injection, vaccine and placebo recipients gave samples. Sequenced by immunoSEQ multiplex PCR; TCRdb stores in-frame clones only, minus some. Of fewer than 400,000 clones listed, 75% to 90% are singletons. The material sequenced was peripheral blood, taken in a trial of Ad26.COV2.S vaccine versus placebo. Source of these receptors: a person aged 18-60 years who received the Ad26.COV2.S COVID-19 vaccine or a placebo.

The V and J genes are TRBV9 and TRBJ2-2; 7 nucleotides align to TRBD2. Germline lookup yields CDR1 SGDLS and CDR2 YYNGEE. Trimming at V came to 2 bases and at J to 0 bases, leaving 4 bases not matched to a gene. The CDR3 spans 16 residues. CDR3 loop: CASSVSSGSNTGELFF. CDR3 in DNA: TGTGCCAGCAGCGTGTCTAGCGGATCGAACACCGGGGAGCTGTTTTTT.

This clone appeared once. V and J are TRBV11-2 and TRBJ1-1; possibly TRBD1 for D (5 bases). CDR1 and CDR2 from the germline V gene are SGHAT and FQNNGV. The CDR3 consists of 14 residues. V lost 5 bases and J 5 bases, leaving 15 bases between the germline ends. This chain's CDR3 is CASSIRDPITEAFF. DNA of the CDR3: TGTGCCAGCAGCATTCGGGACCCAATTACTGAAGCTTTCTTT.

This clone has a handful of counts. The chain recombines TRBV7-8 with TRBJ2-1; 8 nucleotides match TRBD1. The CDR3 loop spans 15 amino acids. Germline V CDR1 and CDR2: SGHVS, FQNEAQ. Trimming at V came to 5 bases and at J to 5 bases, leaving 8 bases not matched to a gene. The DNA for the CDR3 is TGTGCCAGCAGCCTTCGGGACAGGACGCACAATGAGCAGTTCTTC. Its protein product is CASSLRDRTHNEQFF.

The chain employs TRBV6-5 and TRBJ2-3, with unresolved D. The CDR3 is 15 residues long. Germline loops: CDR1 MNHEY, CDR2 SVGAGI. Trimming removed 0 bases from V and 4 bases from J, with 11 bases in between. The CDR3 region has the DNA TGTGCCAGCAGTTACTCGCCCTCCGGAGCAGATACGCAGTATTTT. This sequence encodes CASSYSPSGADTQYF.

This chain links TRBV7-6 with TRBJ2-1; D remains ambiguous. V gave up 1 base and J gave up 4 bases, with 5 bases separating them. Germline V gene data show CDR1 as SGHVS and CDR2 as FNYEAQ. This CDR3 is built from 13 residues. The CDR3 region is CASSLGSYNEQFF. The CDR3, as DNA: TGTGCCAGCAGCTTAGGCAGTTACAATGAGCAGTTCTTC.

This chain links TRBV29-1 with TRBJ1-2; 8 bases fit TRBD1. The CDR3 loop spans 13 amino acids. The J segment lost 3 bases and the V segment lost 7 bases, leaving 7 bases of the junction unmatched. The V gene's germline CDR1 is SQVTM and CDR2 ANQGSEA. CDR3 sequence (DNA): TGCAGCGGACTGGACAGGGCGGACTATGGCTACACCTTC. This sequence encodes CSGLDRADYGYTF.

This chain uses TRBV10-3 with TRBJ2-1; possibly TRBD1 for D (6 bases). The CDR3 spans 17 residues. Germline assignment: CDR1 ENHRY and CDR2 SYGVKD. Trimming removed 2 bases at V and 5 bases at J, with 19 bases between. The CDR3 region is CAISEHGTTLLHNEQFF. As DNA, the CDR3 is TGTGCCATCAGTGAGCATGGGACAACCCTACTGCACAATGAGCAGTTCTTC.

The chain couples TRBV6-6 to TRBJ2-3; D perhaps matches TRBD2 (5 bases). The CDR3 is 16 residues long. Germline assignment: CDR1 MNHNY and CDR2 SVGAGI (reference sequence). V was cut by 6 bases and J by 1 base, with 17 bases left in between. CDR3 sequence: CASRRPGSEGTDTQYF. In DNA, the CDR3 is TGTGCCAGCAGACGCCCGGGATCAGAGGGCACAGATACGCAGTATTTT.

The chain joins TRBV6-4 to TRBJ1-5; D not certain. V gave up 2 bases and J gave up 5 bases, with 7 bases separating them. Germline V gene data show CDR1 as MRHNA and CDR2 as SNTAGT. CDR3 length: 13 residues. CDR3 sequence (DNA): TGTGCCAGCAGTGACCGGGTACATCAGCCCCAGCATTTT. Translation gives CASSDRVHQPQHF.

This chain links TRBV2 with TRBJ2-3; D is possibly TRBD2 (5 bases). This CDR3 region has 16 residues. Looked up from germline, CDR1 is SNHLY and CDR2 is FYNNEI. Trimming stripped 3 bases from V and 1 base from J, with 14 bases between. The CDR3 spells CASSDMAAGGTDTQYF. CDR3 DNA sequence: TGTGCCAGCAGTGATATGGCAGCCGGGGGCACAGATACGCAGTATTTT.

The chain has TRBV7-8 and TRBJ1-2; no definite D call. The CDR3 extends over 17 amino acids. Germline assignment: CDR1 SGHVS and CDR2 FQNEAQ. Trimming cost V 4 bases and J 1 base, with 19 bases left between them. The CDR3 coding sequence is TGTGCCAGCAGCTCAGAAGGGCCCACTCATAATAACTATGGCTACACCTTC. Translated, it gives CASSSEGPTHNNYGYTF.

J is TRBJ1-1 and V is TRBV15, with unresolved D. CDR1 is LNHNV, CDR2 YYDKDF, per germline (reference sequence). Trimming stripped 2 bases from V and 0 bases from J, with 13 bases between. This CDR3 spans 16 amino acids. The CDR3 coding sequence is TGTGCCACCAGCAGACGGGTTTCGATCATGAACACTGAAGCTTTCTTT. This codes for CATSRRVSIMNTEAFF.

The chain uses TRBV7-9 and TRBJ1-1; D remains ambiguous. This CDR3 region has 10 residues. V lost 5 bases and J lost 4, with 2 bases in between. In germline, CDR1 is SEHNR, CDR2 FQNEAQ (reference sequence). Here the CDR3 reads CASSLTEAFF. The CDR3 DNA sequence: TGTGCCAGCAGCCTCACTGAAGCTTTCTTT.